This TCR beta chain was sequenced for a study of beta chain features in type 1 diabetes. The isolated RNA, all of it, was reverse transcribed, so expressed TCRB transcripts were what got sequenced. TCRdb's copy holds only in-frame clones and misses some; the assay was immunoSEQ multiplex PCR. The data hold around 150,000 clones, with around 7% observed a single time. Trimming took off 0 bases at V and 10 bases at J, with 13 bases between the two ends. Per the germline V gene, CDR1 is SGDLS and CDR2 is YYNGEE. The CDR3 is made up of 14 amino acids. A sort by CD45RO/CCR7/CD25/CD127/CD95/CD27 yielded CD4+ naive, central memory, regulatory and stem cell-like memory cells.

The material sequenced was central memory CD4+ T cells from blood. V and J are TRBV9 and TRBJ2-2; D remains unclear. The clonotype was recovered from a young woman in good health. The CDR3 bases are TGTGCCAGCAGCGTAGCTATGAACGAGGTGGAGCTGTTTTTT. Its protein is CASSVAMNEVELFF.